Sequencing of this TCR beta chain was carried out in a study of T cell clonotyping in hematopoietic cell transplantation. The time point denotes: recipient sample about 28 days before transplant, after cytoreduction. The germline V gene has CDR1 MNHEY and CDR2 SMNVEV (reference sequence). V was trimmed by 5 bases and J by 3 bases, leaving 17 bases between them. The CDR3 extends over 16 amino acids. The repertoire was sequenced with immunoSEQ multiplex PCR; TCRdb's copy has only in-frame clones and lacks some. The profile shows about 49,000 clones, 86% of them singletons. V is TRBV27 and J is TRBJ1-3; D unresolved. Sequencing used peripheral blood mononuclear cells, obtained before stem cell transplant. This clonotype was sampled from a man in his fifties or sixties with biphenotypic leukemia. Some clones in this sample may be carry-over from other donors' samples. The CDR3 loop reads CASSQLGSPGGNTIYF. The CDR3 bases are TGTGCCAGCAGTCAACTGGGTTCTCCGGGTGGAAACACCATATATTTT.